Listed below are T cell receptor beta chains from one sample, sequenced in a study of vaccination effects on CD4 cells after COVID-19. Sequencing was performed with immunoSEQ multiplex PCR; in TCRdb, only in-frame clones are kept and a portion is missing. In the table there are fewer than 25,000 clones, around 72% of which are singletons. These receptors have no known antigen. The specimen was CD4+ T cells from PBMCs cultured with HCoV-229E spike peptides, collected before COVID-19 vaccination. The receptor source for this set is a human donor who received a COVID-19 vaccine. The CDR3 runs from the conserved cysteine through the conserved F or W. Fields, in order: clone size, V gene, D gene, J gene, CDR3 DNA, CDR3 protein. The D gene is left open where the match is weak. Rows give clone size only sometimes, using once, few, many, or a class for an expanded clone.

>few|TRBV6-5|-|TRBJ2-7
TGTGCCAGCTCGAGACTTGACTCCTACGAGCAGTACTTC
CASSRLDSYEQYF
>medium-sized|TRBV7-2|TRBD1|TRBJ1-2
TGTGCCAGCAGCTTAGAGGTCCTGGCAGGGGGCTCTGGCTACACCTTC
CASSLEVLAGGSGYTF
>few|TRBV3-1/TRBV3-2|-|TRBJ1-2
TGTGCCAGCAGCCAAGGGACAGCTAACTATGGCTACACCTTC
CASSQGTANYGYTF
>few|TRBV24-1|-|TRBJ1-6
TGTGCCACCAGTGAGGAAAGGGGGGTCCTGAATTCACCCCTCCACTTT
CATSEERGVLNSPLHF
>-|TRBV3-1/TRBV3-2|-|TRBJ2-7
TGTGCCAGCAGCCAAGTATGGGACCCTACCTACGAGCAGTACTTC
CASSQVWDPTYEQYF
>-|TRBV2|-|TRBJ1-6
TGTGCCAGCAGTGGGGACCATAATTCACCCCTCCACTTT
CASSGDHNSPLHF
>-|TRBV2|-|TRBJ1-2
TGTGCCAGCACCTCACGGGTGGAGGATGGCTACACCTTC
CASTSRVEDGYTF
>-|TRBV29-1|TRBD1|TRBJ1-3
TGCAGCGCCGCCGGGACAGGGTTCGGAAACACCATATATTTT
CSAAGTGFGNTIYF
>-|TRBV11-3|TRBD1|TRBJ1-2
TGTGCCAGCAGCTTAGTTCAAAGTGGGACAGGGGCCGGTATAAACTATGGCTACACCTTC
CASSLVQSGTGAGINYGYTF
>-|TRBV6-5|-|TRBJ1-5
TGTGCCAGCAGTTCAAGGGCAGGTTATAGCAATCAGCCCCAGCATTTT
CASSSRAGYSNQPQHF
>few|TRBV11-3|-|TRBJ2-6
TGTGCCAGCAGCTTAGGTGGAGGGGCCAACGTCCTGACTTTC
CASSLGGGANVLTF
>once|TRBV27|-|TRBJ1-2
TGTGCCAGCAGTTGGAGGGGGACAAATGGCTACACCTTC
CASSWRGTNGYTF
>-|TRBV3-1/TRBV3-2|TRBD2|TRBJ2-5
TGTGCCAGCAGCCAGGAACTAGCGGGAGGGATGGCGGAGACCCAGTACTTC
CASSQELAGGMAETQYF
>-|TRBV9|TRBD1|TRBJ2-1
TGTGCCAGCAGCGTAGCGACAGGGCTAGTCTATGAGCAGTTCTTC
CASSVATGLVYEQFF
>few|TRBV5-4|TRBD1|TRBJ2-7
TGTGCCAGCAGCGAAACGACAGGGTCCTACGAGCAGTACTTC
CASSETTGSYEQYF
>-|TRBV19|-|TRBJ2-7
TGTGCCAGTAGTACTAGGGGCCACTACGAGCAGTACTTC
CASSTRGHYEQYF
>few|TRBV30|-|TRBJ1-3
TGTGCCTGGCACCCCACAGGCCTAAACACCATATATTTT
CAWHPTGLNTIYF
>once|TRBV18|TRBD1|TRBJ1-5
TGTGCCAGCTCACCGACAGGGTGGAATCAGCCCCAGCATTTT
CASSPTGWNQPQHF
>-|TRBV18|-|TRBJ2-3
TGTGCCAGCTCACCAGAACAGGGGAGGACAGATACGCAGTATTTT
CASSPEQGRTDTQYF
>few|TRBV11-2|-|TRBJ2-3
TGTGCCAGCAGCCCGAGCACAGATACGCAGTATTTT
CASSPSTDTQYF
>-|TRBV2|-|TRBJ2-7
TGTGCCAGCAGGAGATTGCTTATGGGGCCTCGGCCCGAGCAGTACTTC
CASRRLLMGPRPEQYF
>-|TRBV6-5|-|TRBJ1-6
TGTGCCAGCAGTTCGGGACGGAATAATTCACCCCTCCACTTT
CASSSGRNNSPLHF
>few|TRBV6-5|-|TRBJ1-5
TGTGCCAGTCGACAGTCGTATAGCAATCAGCCCCAGCATTTT
CASRQSYSNQPQHF
>-|TRBV4-1|-|TRBJ1-2
TGCGCCAGCAGCCAAGTCGGGAGGGCCCCATTCAACTATGGCTACACCTTC
CASSQVGRAPFNYGYTF
>-|TRBV18|TRBD1|TRBJ1-2
TGTGCCAGCTCACGGGACAGGGGGCGCAGCTATGGCTACACCTTC
CASSRDRGRSYGYTF
>-|TRBV4-1|-|TRBJ2-3
TGCGCCAGCAGCCAAGGGGTGGGGATCGGTTTAGATACGCAGTATTTT
CASSQGVGIGLDTQYF
>-|TRBV11-2|TRBD2|TRBJ2-1
TGTGCCAGCAGCCTAGGACTAGCCAGGTGGAATGAGCAGTTCTTC
CASSLGLARWNEQFF
>-|TRBV6-5|-|TRBJ1-1
TGTGCCGCAACGGACACGGCTGGCACTGAAGCTTTCTTT
CAATDTAGTEAFF
>-|TRBV24-1|TRBD2|TRBJ2-1
TGTGCCACCAGTGGCACTAGCGGGAGGGCCCTCGGTGAGCAGTTCTTC
CATSGTSGRALGEQFF
>-|TRBV29-1|-|TRBJ2-1
TGCAGCGGATCCGGGACCCCGCTCAATGAGCAGTTCTTC
CSGSGTPLNEQFF
>-|TRBV18|TRBD2|TRBJ2-1
TGTGCCAGCTCACCGGAATCTAGCGGGGGGGCTGGAGAGCAGTTCTTC
CASSPESSGGAGEQFF
>-|TRBV6-4|TRBD1|TRBJ2-2
TGTGCCAGCGATATCCGGGACAGGGGTTTATTCGCGAACACCGGGGAGCTGTTTTTT
CASDIRDRGLFANTGELFF
>-|TRBV5-4|-|TRBJ1-2
TGTGCCAGCAGTCGTGGCGGCGCGAGCACGGATGGCTACACCTTC
CASSRGGASTDGYTF
>-|TRBV6-2/TRBV6-3|-|TRBJ2-3
TGTGCCAGCAGCCGCCGGGGTGCTTGGGATACGCAGTATTTT
CASSRRGAWDTQYF
>-|TRBV4-1|-|TRBJ2-7
TGCGCCAGCAGCCAAGGAGGAGGAACGACCCGCGAGCAGTACTTC
CASSQGGGTTREQYF
>-|TRBV19|-|TRBJ2-1
TGTGCCAGTATGCCAGCGAGCTCCTACAATGAGCAGTTCTTC
CASMPASSYNEQFF